This T cell receptor beta chain was sequenced during a study of ipilimumab plus nivolumab after autologous stem cell transplantation. Study information: A median of roughly 8 nivolumab and four to six ipilimumab doses were given. The DLBCL cohort had primary refractory and relapsed disease, with 18-month progression-free survival of about 82% and 31%.

Patients got 3 mg/kg IV nivolumab weeks 1, 4, 7, 10, then biweekly through week 26. TCRdb keeps only in-frame clones here, not all; method: immunoSEQ multiplex PCR. The sample lists roughly 25,000 clones; around 84% were seen once. Trimming cost V 0 bases and J 7 bases, with 14 bases left between them. Germline-derived CDR1 and CDR2 are SGDLS and YYNGEE. This CDR3 is built from 15 residues. Study-level points and caveats: TCR repertoire, Treg phenotype and gut microbiota reportedly support more study of this approach.

Concerning this clone: Its antigen is currently unknown.

The specimen comprised PBMCs, sampled in a trial of ipilimumab plus nivolumab as post-transplant consolidation. The chain has TRBV9 and TRBJ2-1; D unclear. The receptor comes from a male donor with diffuse large B-cell lymphoma. CDR3 coding DNA: TGTGCCAGCAGCGTAGCGCCGGTCCCCAGAAATGAGCAGTTCTTC. Amino acid sequence: CASSVAPVPRNEQFF.